Below, one T cell receptor beta chain is given with its context. Its target is not known. The naive CD8 subset, CD45RO-negative cells positively selected for CCR7, excluded terminally differentiated effector memory CD45RA+ cells. Profiling relied on immunoSEQ multiplex PCR, and the TCRdb table lists in-frame clones only, not all of them. The table shows some 2.1 million clones, with 93% occurring only once. The sample belongs to a study of shared clonotypes between healthy human individuals. Study-level results: A small donor pool kept down the genetic and exposure-history diversity that was represented.

The sequence was collected from a man aged 18 to 35 in good health. Some clones in this sample may be carry-over from other donors' samples. What was sequenced was naive CD8+ T cells from PBMCs.

The CDR3 DNA reads TGTGCCAGCAGTTGGCGAGCGGGAGTTGCCTACGAGCAGTACTTC. It translates to CASSWRAGVAYEQYF. V gene TRBV28 combines with J gene TRBJ2-7; TRBD2 aligns across 8 bases. CDR3 length: 15 amino acids. Germline V gene lookup returns CDR1 MDHEN and CDR2 SYDVKM. The V gene end was trimmed by 4 bases and the J gene end by 2 bases; junction bases not matched to a gene: 7.